One and the same sample provided the 21 T cell receptor beta chains below, sequenced in a study of T cells in Graves' hyperthyroidism and ophthalmopathy. Regions amplified from RNA transcripts were the TCR beta CDR3 regions. TCR CDR3 underwent first-round RT-PCR with the HTBI primer set. TCRdb redid the calling of the multiplex PCR reads with MiXCR, one entry per CDR3 protein. Altogether 550,000 to 850,000 distinct CDR3 sequences are present, around 20% being singletons, with the ten largest covering approximately 15%. The sample was blood. These receptors came from a woman aged 45 to 65 with Graves' hyperthyroidism that later progressed to Graves' ophthalmopathy.

This clonotype was recorded many times. V gene TRBV3-1 combines with J gene TRBJ1-1; possible D gene TRBD1, 5 bases. This CDR3 contains 15 residues. V shed 1 base and J shed 4 bases, with 13 bases lying between them. Germline V gives CDR1 LGHDT, CDR2 YNNKEL (reference sequence). The DNA of the CDR3 is TGTGCCAGCAGCCAAGGGGTAGGGGCAGCCACTGAAGCTTTCTTT. It specifies CASSQGVGAATEAFF.

This clonotype turned up a few times. The chain combines TRBV6-5 with TRBJ1-2; 8 bases line up with TRBD1. The CDR3 covers 14 residues. Germline V gene lookup returns CDR1 MNHEY and CDR2 SVGAGI. With V trimmed by 2 bases and J by 3 bases, 2 bases remained unmatched. The CDR3 DNA follows: TGTGCCAGCAGTTACGGACAGGGATACTATGGCTACACCTTC. Residues: CASSYGQGYYGYTF.

Of note for this clonotype: This could be a read error, since a much larger clone is one nucleotide away. The chain has TRBV7-8 and TRBJ1-4; weak D call: TRBD1 (5 bases). CDR3 size: 15 residues. From germline, CDR1 is SGHVS and CDR2 FQNEAQ. CDR3 amino acids: CVSSLDGTAYEKLFF. In DNA, the CDR3 is TGTGTCAGCAGCTTAGACGGGACGGCATACGAAAAACTGTTTTTT.

This clonotype was seen at least ten times. The chain recombines TRBV12-3 or TRBV12-4 with TRBJ2-2; D is uncertain. The V and J ends lost 7 bases and 2 bases respectively, with 5 bases between them. The CDR3 has 12 amino acids. The CDR3 loop reads CASTQNTGELFF. Written as DNA, the CDR3 is TGTGCCAGCACCCAAAACACCGGGGAGCTGTTTTTT.

The chain's CDR3 is CASSEMWGMGEKLFF. The CDR3 coding sequence is TGTGCCAGCAGTGAAATGTGGGGGATGGGTGAAAAACTGTTTTTT. The chain carries TRBV25-1 and TRBJ1-4; possible D gene TRBD1, 5 bases. The CDR3 is 15 amino acids. Trimming left V 2 bases short and J 7 bases short, with 14 bases between. Germline CDR1 and CDR2: MGHDK and SYGVNS.

With regard to this clonotype: With a much larger clone just one base away, this may be a read error. V usage is TRBV7-9 and J usage is TRBJ2-2, with 10 nucleotides matching TRBD1. Trimming cost V 4 bases and J 4 bases; bases outside gene matches: 3. CDR3 length: 15 amino acids. Germline CDR1 is SEHNR and CDR2 is FQNEAQ (reference sequence). In nucleotides, the CDR3 is TGTGCCAGCAGCTCGGACAGGGGGTTCACCGGGGAGCTGTTTTTT. It yields the protein CASSSDRGFTGELFF.

This clonotype was detected many times. The junction shows a germline mismatch at one end, possibly a read error. J is TRBJ2-7 and V is TRBV5-1; perhaps TRBD1 as D (6 bases). The CDR3 is 12 amino acids. Germline V gene sequence: CDR1 SGHRS, CDR2 YFSETQ. The CDR3 sequence is CASSSRGYEQYF. Here the CDR3 DNA reads TGTGCCAGCAGCTCCAGGGGCTACGAGCAGTACTTC.

Ten or more counts support this clonotype. The rearrangement joins TRBV11-1 to TRBJ2-3, with D perhaps TRBD1 (5 bases). V lost 4 bases to trimming and J lost 3 bases, with 17 bases between them. Germline V gene data show CDR1 as SGHAT and CDR2 as FQDESV (reference sequence). The CDR3 is 16 residues long. CDR3 region: CASSYPLAGLTDTQYF. CDR3 sequence (DNA): TGTGCCAGCAGCTACCCCTTGGCAGGGCTAACAGATACGCAGTATTTT.

This chain connects TRBV2 to TRBJ1-1; TRBD1 agrees at 7 bases. Germline CDR1 is SNHLY and CDR2 is FYNNEI. This CDR3 contains 17 residues. Trimming at V came to 7 bases and at J to 7 bases, leaving 21 bases not matched to a gene. The CDR3 DNA reads as TGTGCCAGCAATGACCCAGACAGGGATGGCATAGTTGTTGAAGCTTTCTTT. The encoded protein is CASNDPDRDGIVVEAFF. The full variable domain, completed using reference TRBV2 and TRBJ1-1, is EPEVTQTPSHQVTQMGQEVILRCVPISNHLYFYWYRQILGQKVEFLVSFYNNEISEKSEIFDDQFSVERPDGSNFTLKIRSTKLEDSAMYFCASNDPDRDGIVVEAFFGQGTRLTVV.

This clonotype appeared a single time. V usage is TRBV28 and J usage is TRBJ2-5; D assignment may be TRBD1 or TRBD2 (7 bases each). Trimming removed 5 bases at V and 0 bases at J, with 13 bases between. This CDR3 has 15 amino acids. Germline V lookup: CDR1 MDHEN, CDR2 SYDVKM. DNA of the CDR3: TGTGCCAGCAGTCGGGGGGACAGAGACCAAGAGACCCAGTACTTC. It encodes CASSRGDRDQETQYF.

This clonotype has only a few counts. The chain has TRBV24-1 and TRBJ2-2; D is perhaps TRBD1 (6 bases). The CDR3 runs to 15 residues. Trimming removed 5 bases from V and 4 bases from J, with 13 bases in between. Germline V gene lookup returns CDR1 KGHDR and CDR2 SFDVKD. CDR3 nucleotides: TGTGCCACCAGTGGGGGGACACACATCACCGGGGAGCTGTTTTTT. It codes for CATSGGTHITGELFF.

This clonotype has a handful of counts. V and J are TRBV6-2 or TRBV6-3 and TRBJ2-5; a possible D gene is TRBD1 (6 bases). This CDR3 has 15 amino acids. The ends were cut back, 5 bases at V and 2 bases at J, with 15 bases in the middle. Germline-derived CDR1 and CDR2 are MNHEY and SVGEGT. The CDR3 loop reads CASSDDRGSQETQYF. In nucleotides, the CDR3 is TGTGCCAGCAGTGACGATAGGGGGAGTCAAGAGACCCAGTACTTC.

The rearrangement joins TRBV7-9 to TRBJ2-3, with TRBD2 matching over 12 bases. In germline, CDR1 is SEHNR, CDR2 FQNEAQ (reference sequence). This CDR3 comprises 17 residues. The J segment lost 3 bases and the V segment lost 5 bases, leaving 9 bases of the junction unmatched. CDR3 region: CASSLLAGGTQTDTQYF. CDR3 nucleotide sequence: TGTGCCAGCAGCCTACTAGCGGGGGGTACCCAGACAGATACGCAGTATTTT. The variable domain in full, with the rest retrieved from reference TRBV7-9 and TRBJ2-3, is DTGVSQNPRHKITKRGQNVTFRCDPISEHNRLYWYRQTLGQGPEFLTYFQNEAQLEKSRLLSDRFSAERPKGSFSTLEIQRTEQGDSAMYLCASSLLAGGTQTDTQYFGPGTRLTVL.

This clonotype showed up many times. The V call is TRBV10-3, the J call TRBJ1-1, with TRBD1 matching 9 bases. The V and J ends lost 6 bases and 2 bases, in that order; junction bases with no gene match: 7. From germline, CDR1 is ENHRY and CDR2 SYGVKD. The CDR3 is made up of 15 amino acids. CDR3 nucleotide sequence: TGTGCCATCAGACTCACAGGGGGCGGAAACACTGAAGCTTTCTTT. This codes for CAIRLTGGGNTEAFF.

This chain links TRBV15 with TRBJ1-5, with D perhaps TRBD1 (5 bases). This CDR3 spans 15 amino acids. Trimming removed 3 bases at V and 7 bases at J, with 16 bases between. Germline V gene lookup returns CDR1 LNHNV and CDR2 YYDKDF (reference sequence). CDR3 bases: TGTGCCACCAGCAGTTCCCGTGGGGGTTTGCAGCCCCAGCATTTT. This encodes CATSSSRGGLQPQHF.

This clonotype was observed a few times. This rearrangement joins TRBV5-1 to TRBJ2-1, with a possible D match to TRBD1 (7 bases). Between the trimmed V and J ends, which lost 0 bases and 5 bases, there was a span of 12 bases. This CDR3 has 15 residues. The V gene's germline CDR1 is SGHRS and CDR2 YFSETQ. The CDR3 protein is CASSLGRGQDNEQFF. The CDR3, as DNA: TGCGCCAGCAGCTTGGGGAGGGGGCAGGACAATGAGCAGTTCTTC. The complete variable domain, with remaining parts taken from reference TRBV5-1 and TRBJ2-1, reads KAGVTQTPRYLIKTRGQQVTLSCSPISGHRSVSWYQQTPGQGLQFLFEYFSETQRNKGNFPGRFSGRQFSNSRSEMNVSTLELGDSALYLCASSLGRGQDNEQFFGPGTRLTVL.

The chain combines TRBV9 with TRBJ2-3, with unresolved D. The CDR3 consists of 12 residues. Trimming shortened V by 0 bases and J by 10 bases, and 9 bases separated the two germline ends. The germline CDR1 and CDR2 sequences are SGDLS and YYNGEE. In DNA, the CDR3 is TGTGCCAGCAGCGTAGACGACGGCCCGCAGTATTTT. Translation: CASSVDDGPQYF.

This clonotype showed up just a few times. The gene calls are TRBV27 and TRBJ1-1, with D tentatively TRBD1 (6 bases). V was cut by 6 bases and J by 2 bases, with 10 bases left in between. The CDR3 sequence is 13 residues long. Germline CDR1 reads MNHEY; CDR2 reads SMNVEV (reference sequence). The CDR3 bases are TGTGCCAGCAGATTACAGGGTAACACTGAAGCTTTCTTT. This codes for CASRLQGNTEAFF.

This clonotype was counted only a few times. The limits of the CDR3 on the DNA are not certain, so only TCRdb's listed CDR3 is given. The gene calls are TRBV11-3 and TRBJ2-3; the listed D gene, TRBD1, was not tested against the DNA. The CDR3 is 17 amino acids long, termini counted. Germline-derived CDR1 and CDR2 are SGHNT and YENEEA. This CDR3 reads CASSLRRRAGGADTQYF.

The chain recombines TRBV5-6 with TRBJ2-2, with 10 nucleotides matching TRBD1. From germline, CDR1 is SGHDT and CDR2 YYEEEE. CDR3 length equals 14 residues. V shed 7 bases, J shed 7 bases, and the junction held 7 bases outside the gene matches. This CDR3 reads CASRGTGVFGELFF. The CDR3 region has the DNA TGTGCCAGCCGCGGGACAGGGGTTTTCGGGGAGCTGTTTTTT.

This clonotype was recorded a few times. V and J are TRBV5-1 and TRBJ1-1; 7 positions match TRBD1. This CDR3 contains 16 residues. V was pared by 2 bases and J by 1 base, with 8 bases of the junction left unmatched. The V gene's germline CDR1 is SGHRS and CDR2 YFSETQ. The CDR3 loop reads CASSFGRRQGNTEAFF. The CDR3 DNA reads as TGCGCCAGCAGCTTCGGTCGTAGACAGGGGAACACTGAAGCTTTCTTT. Full variable domain (remainder filled in from reference TRBV5-1 and TRBJ1-1): KAGVTQTPRYLIKTRGQQVTLSCSPISGHRSVSWYQQTPGQGLQFLFEYFSETQRNKGNFPGRFSGRQFSNSRSEMNVSTLELGDSALYLCASSFGRRQGNTEAFFGQGTRLTVV.